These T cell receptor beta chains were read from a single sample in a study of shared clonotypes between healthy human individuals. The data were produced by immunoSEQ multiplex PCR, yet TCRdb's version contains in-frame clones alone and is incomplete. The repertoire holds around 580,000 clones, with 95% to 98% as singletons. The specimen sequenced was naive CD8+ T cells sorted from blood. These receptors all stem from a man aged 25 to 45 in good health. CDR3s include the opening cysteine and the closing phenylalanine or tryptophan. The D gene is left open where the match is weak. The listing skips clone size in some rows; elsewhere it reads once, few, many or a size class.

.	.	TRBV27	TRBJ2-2	CASSPRQDGTGELFF	TGTGCCAGCAGTCCCCGGCAGGACGGCACCGGGGAGCTGTTTTTT
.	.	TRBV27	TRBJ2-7	CASSLKEPGYYEQYF	TGTGCCAGCAGTTTAAAGGAGCCAGGGTACTACGAGCAGTACTTC
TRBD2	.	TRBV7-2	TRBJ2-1	CASSFPGTSGSSYNEQFF	TGTGCCAGCAGCTTCCCCGGGACTAGCGGGAGCTCCTACAATGAGCAGTTCTTC
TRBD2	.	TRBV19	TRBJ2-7	CASSRLAGSETYEQYF	TGTGCCAGTAGTAGACTAGCGGGTAGCGAAACCTACGAGCAGTACTTC
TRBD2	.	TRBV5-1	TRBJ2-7	CASKLGGKDEQYF	TGCGCCAGCAAATTGGGAGGGAAGGACGAGCAGTACTTC
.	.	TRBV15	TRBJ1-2	CATSSSDLTGTNYGYTF	TGTGCCACCAGCAGCTCAGATTTGACAGGTACTAACTATGGCTACACCTTC
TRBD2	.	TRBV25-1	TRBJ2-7	CASIGAGGSYEQYF	TGTGCCAGCATAGGCGCGGGGGGCTCCTACGAGCAGTACTTC
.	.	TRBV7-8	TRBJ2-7	CASSLNNEQYF	TGTGCCAGCAGCCTAAACAACGAGCAGTACTTC
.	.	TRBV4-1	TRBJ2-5	CASSQGPEAAETQYF	TGCGCCAGCAGCCAAGGGCCGGAGGCGGCGGAGACCCAGTACTTC
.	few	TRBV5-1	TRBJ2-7	CASSFGVGQSIYEQYF	TGCGCCAGCAGCTTCGGAGTAGGACAGTCCATCTACGAGCAGTACTTC
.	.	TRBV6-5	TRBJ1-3	CASTHYIGGLNTIYF	TGTGCCAGCACCCACTACATTGGGGGGCTCAACACCATATATTTT
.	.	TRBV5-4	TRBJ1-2	CASSLRDRAYGYTF	TGTGCCAGCAGCTTGCGTGATAGGGCCTATGGCTACACCTTC
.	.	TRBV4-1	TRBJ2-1	CASSQEPGVVDEQFF	TGCGCCAGCAGCCAAGAGCCAGGGGTGGTGGATGAGCAGTTCTTC
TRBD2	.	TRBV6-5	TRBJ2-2	CASSYSPSGSGELFF	TGTGCCAGCAGTTACTCGCCTAGCGGGAGCGGGGAGCTGTTTTTT
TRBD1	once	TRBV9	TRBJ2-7	CASSVGDSPTYEQYF	TGTGCCAGCAGCGTAGGGGACAGCCCAACCTACGAGCAGTACTTC
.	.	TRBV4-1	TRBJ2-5	CASSQGIVGRETQYF	TGCGCCAGCAGCCAAGGAATCGTTGGGAGGGAGACCCAGTACTTC
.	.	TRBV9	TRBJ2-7	CASSTQGGNYEQYF	TGTGCCAGCAGCACTCAGGGGGGAAACTACGAGCAGTACTTC
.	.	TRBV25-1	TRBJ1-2	CASSEGVLYGYTF	TGTGCCAGCAGTGAGGGGGTTCTCTATGGCTACACCTTC
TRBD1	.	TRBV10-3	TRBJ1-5	CAISESSTGGNQPQHF	TGTGCCATCAGTGAGTCGTCGACAGGGGGTAACCAGCCCCAGCATTTT
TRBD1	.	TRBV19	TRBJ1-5	CASSSPYRDRRDQPQHF	TGTGCCAGTAGTTCCCCTTACAGGGACAGAAGAGATCAGCCCCAGCATTTT
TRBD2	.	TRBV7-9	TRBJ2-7	CASSSPRTSGSSYEQYF	TGTGCCAGCAGCTCCCCCCGGACTAGCGGGTCTTCCTACGAGCAGTACTTC
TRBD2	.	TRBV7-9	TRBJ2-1	CASPGTSGSEGSYNEQFF	TGTGCCAGCCCCGGGACTAGCGGGAGCGAGGGCTCCTACAATGAGCAGTTCTTC
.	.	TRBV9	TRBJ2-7	CASSEPGRVGRIYF	TGTGCCAGCAGCGAACCGGGAAGGGTGGGGAGGATTTACTTC
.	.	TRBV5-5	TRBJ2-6	CASSLVGYSVAGANVLTF	TGTGCCAGCAGCTTGGTAGGGTACTCTGTGGCTGGGGCCAACGTCCTGACTTTC
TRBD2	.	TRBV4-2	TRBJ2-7	CASSRDSGGSYEQYF	TGTGCCAGCAGCCGAGATAGCGGGGGATCCTACGAGCAGTACTTC
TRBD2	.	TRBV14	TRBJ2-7	CASSLGLAELGLIYEQYF	TGTGCCAGCAGCCTAGGACTAGCGGAGCTAGGCCTAATCTACGAGCAGTACTTC
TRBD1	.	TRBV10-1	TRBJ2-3	CASILRRTGSTDTQYF	TGCGCCAGCATTCTGAGAAGGACAGGGAGCACAGATACGCAGTATTTT
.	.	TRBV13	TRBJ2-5	CASSLDRGGETQYF	TGTGCCAGCAGCTTAGACAGGGGAGGAGAGACCCAGTACTTC
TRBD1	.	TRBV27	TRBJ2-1	CASSFIPGQGILF	TGTGCCAGCAGTTTCATTCCGGGACAGGGGATACTCTTC
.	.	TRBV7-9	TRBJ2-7	CASSSQAGKQYF	TGTGCCAGCAGCTCTCAGGCCGGGAAGCAGTACTTC
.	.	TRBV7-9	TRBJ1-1	CASSLGVTEAFF	TGTGCCAGCAGCTTGGGGGTCACTGAAGCTTTCTTT
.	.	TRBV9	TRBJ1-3	CASSERGLRTSGNTIYF	TGTGCCAGCAGTGAGAGGGGTCTGAGGACATCCGGAAACACCATATATTTT
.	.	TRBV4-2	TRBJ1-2	CASSQDLSRNYGYTF	TGTGCCAGCAGCCAAGATCTAAGCAGAAACTATGGCTACACCTTC
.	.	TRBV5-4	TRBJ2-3	CASTWDVRDTQYF	TGTGCCAGCACCTGGGACGTAAGGGATACGCAGTATTTT
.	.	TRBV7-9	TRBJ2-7	CASSLDLNTYEQYF	TGTGCCAGCAGCTTAGACCTAAACACCTACGAGCAGTACTTC
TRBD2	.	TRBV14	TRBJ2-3	CASSPTKTSSTDTQYF	TGTGCCAGCAGCCCGACAAAGACTAGCAGCACAGATACGCAGTATTTT
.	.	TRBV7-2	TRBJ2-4	CASSLRHGINIQYF	TGTGCCAGCAGCTTGCGGCATGGGATAAACATTCAGTACTTC
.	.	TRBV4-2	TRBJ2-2	CASSPNPVSAGLFF	TGTGCCAGCAGCCCGAATCCCGTTTCTGCAGGGCTGTTTTTT
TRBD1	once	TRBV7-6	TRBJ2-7	CASSYYRGYEQYF	TGTGCCAGCAGTTACTACAGGGGTTACGAGCAGTACTTC
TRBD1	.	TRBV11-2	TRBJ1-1	CASSSIPGQIEAFF	TGTGCCAGCAGCTCTATACCGGGACAGATTGAAGCTTTCTTT
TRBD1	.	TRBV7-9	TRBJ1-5	CASSGGQGPEPQHF	TGTGCCAGCAGCGGGGGACAGGGGCCGGAGCCCCAGCATTTT
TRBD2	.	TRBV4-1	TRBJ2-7	CASSQAGRADEQYF	TGCGCCAGCAGCCAAGCCGGGAGGGCCGACGAGCAGTACTTC
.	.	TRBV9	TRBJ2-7	CASSEGGTTLYEQYF	TGTGCCAGCAGCGAGGGGGGGACTACTCTCTACGAGCAGTACTTC
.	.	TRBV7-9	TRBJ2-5	CASSSLNGGETQYF	TGTGCCAGCAGCTCACTTAACGGGGGTGAGACCCAGTACTTC
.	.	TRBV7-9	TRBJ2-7	CASSLTTFPYEQYF	TGTGCCAGCAGCTTGACTACTTTTCCCTACGAGCAGTACTTC
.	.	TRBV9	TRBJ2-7	CASSVGGGYSYEQYF	TGTGCCAGCAGCGTAGGGGGAGGCTACTCCTACGAGCAGTACTTC
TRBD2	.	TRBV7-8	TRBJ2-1	CASSPRGSGRGSSYNEQFF	TGTGCCAGCAGCCCCCGAGGTAGCGGGAGGGGAAGCTCCTACAATGAGCAGTTCTTC
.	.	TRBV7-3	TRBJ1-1	CASSAGLNTEAFF	TGTGCCAGCTCGGCGGGACTGAACACTGAAGCTTTCTTT
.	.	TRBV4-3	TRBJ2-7	CASSHGRGYEQYF	TGCGCCAGCAGCCATGGCAGAGGCTACGAGCAGTACTTC
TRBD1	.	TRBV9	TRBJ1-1	CAPPGQALVGNTEAFF	TGTGCCCCCCCCGGACAGGCCCTCGTGGGAAACACTGAAGCTTTCTTT
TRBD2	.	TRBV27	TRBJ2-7	CASSSTSSYEQYF	TGTGCCAGCAGCTCGACTAGCAGCTACGAGCAGTACTTC
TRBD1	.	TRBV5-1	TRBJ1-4	CASSLETGVPATNEKLFF	TGCGCCAGCAGCTTGGAGACAGGGGTCCCCGCAACTAATGAAAAACTGTTTTTT
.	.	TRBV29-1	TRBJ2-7	CSVSGRVSEQYF	TGCAGCGTTTCCGGCAGGGTAAGCGAGCAGTACTTC